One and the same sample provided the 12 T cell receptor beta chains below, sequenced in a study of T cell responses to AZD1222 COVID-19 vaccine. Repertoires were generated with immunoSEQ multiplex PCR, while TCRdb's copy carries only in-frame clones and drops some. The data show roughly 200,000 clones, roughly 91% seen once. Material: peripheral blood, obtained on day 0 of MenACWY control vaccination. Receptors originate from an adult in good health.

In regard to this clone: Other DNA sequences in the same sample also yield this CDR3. The CDR3 DNA reads TGCGCCAGCAGCCCTGGTGAGGGGTATGGCTACACCTTC. As protein: CASSPGEGYGYTF. The rearrangement uses TRBV5-1 and TRBJ1-2; the D gene is possibly TRBD1 (5 bases). This CDR3 has 13 amino acids. The V gene's germline CDR1 is SGHRS and CDR2 YFSETQ. V dropped 4 bases and J dropped 5 bases, with 12 bases sitting between them.

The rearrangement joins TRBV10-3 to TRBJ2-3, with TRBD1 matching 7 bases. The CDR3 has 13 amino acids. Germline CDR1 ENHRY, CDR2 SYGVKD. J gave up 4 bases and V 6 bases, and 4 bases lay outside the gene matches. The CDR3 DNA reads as TGTGCCATCAGCGAGGGGGCCCCAGATACGCAGTATTTT. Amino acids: CAISEGAPDTQYF.

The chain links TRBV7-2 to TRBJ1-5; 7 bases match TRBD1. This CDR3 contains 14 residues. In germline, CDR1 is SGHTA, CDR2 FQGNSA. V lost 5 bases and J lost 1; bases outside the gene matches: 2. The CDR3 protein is CASSIGGSNQPQHF. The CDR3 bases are TGTGCCAGCAGCATAGGGGGCAGCAATCAGCCCCAGCATTTT.

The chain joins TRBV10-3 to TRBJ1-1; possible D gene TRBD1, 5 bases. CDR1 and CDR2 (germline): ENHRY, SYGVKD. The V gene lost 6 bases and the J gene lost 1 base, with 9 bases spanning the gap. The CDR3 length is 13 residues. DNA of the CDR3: TGTGCCATCAGCCAGGGCTGGAACACTGAAGCTTTCTTT. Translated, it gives CAISQGWNTEAFF.

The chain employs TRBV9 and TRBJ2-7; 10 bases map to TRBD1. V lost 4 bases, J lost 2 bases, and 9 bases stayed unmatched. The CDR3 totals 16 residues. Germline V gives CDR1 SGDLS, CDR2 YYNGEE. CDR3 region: CASSPHVGTGAYEQYF. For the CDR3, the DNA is TGTGCCAGCAGCCCGCATGTTGGGACAGGGGCCTACGAGCAGTACTTC.

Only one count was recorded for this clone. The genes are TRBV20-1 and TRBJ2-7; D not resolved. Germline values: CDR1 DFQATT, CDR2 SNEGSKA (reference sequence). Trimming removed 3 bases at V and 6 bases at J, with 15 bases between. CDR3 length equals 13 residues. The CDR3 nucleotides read TGCAGTGCTAGTTTTCCTAGAACAAGCGAGCAGTACTTC. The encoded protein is CSASFPRTSEQYF.

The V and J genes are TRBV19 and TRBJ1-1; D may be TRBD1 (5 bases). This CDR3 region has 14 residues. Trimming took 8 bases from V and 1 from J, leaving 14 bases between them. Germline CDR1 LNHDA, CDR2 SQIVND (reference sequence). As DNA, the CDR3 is TGTGCCAGTGTGACAGTGGCAGGGAACACTGAAGCTTTCTTT. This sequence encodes CASVTVAGNTEAFF.

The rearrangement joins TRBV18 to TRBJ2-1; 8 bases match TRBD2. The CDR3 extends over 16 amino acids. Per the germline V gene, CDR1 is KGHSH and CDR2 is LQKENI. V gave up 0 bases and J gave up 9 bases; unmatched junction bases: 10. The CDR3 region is CASSPPGLAGLSEQFF. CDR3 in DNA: TGTGCCAGCTCACCACCCGGGTTAGCGGGGTTGAGTGAGCAGTTCTTC.

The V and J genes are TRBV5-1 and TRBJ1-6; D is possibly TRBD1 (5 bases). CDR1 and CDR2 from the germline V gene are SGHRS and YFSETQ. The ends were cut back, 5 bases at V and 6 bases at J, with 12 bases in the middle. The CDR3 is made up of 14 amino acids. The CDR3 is CASSGGNGNSPLHF. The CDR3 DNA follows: TGCGCCAGCAGTGGGGGGAACGGTAATTCACCCCTCCACTTT.

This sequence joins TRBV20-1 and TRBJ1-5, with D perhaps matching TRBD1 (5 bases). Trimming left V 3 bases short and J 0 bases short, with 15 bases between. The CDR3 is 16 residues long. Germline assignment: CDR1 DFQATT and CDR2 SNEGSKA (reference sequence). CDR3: CSASQGGFYSNQPQHF. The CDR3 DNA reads TGCAGTGCTAGTCAGGGAGGATTCTATAGCAATCAGCCCCAGCATTTT.

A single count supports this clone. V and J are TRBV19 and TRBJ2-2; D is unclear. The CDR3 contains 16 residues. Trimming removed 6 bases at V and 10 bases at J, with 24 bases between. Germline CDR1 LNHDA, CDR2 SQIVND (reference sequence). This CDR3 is CASRAGFGSPAVELFF. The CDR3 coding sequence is TGTGCCAGTAGGGCCGGGTTTGGGTCTCCTGCGGTGGAGCTGTTTTTT. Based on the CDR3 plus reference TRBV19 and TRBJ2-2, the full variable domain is DGGITQSPKYLFRKEGQNVTLSCEQNLNHDAMYWYRQDPGQGLRLIYYSQIVNDFQKGDIAEGYSVSREKKESFPLTVTSAQKNPTAFYLCASRAGFGSPAVELFFGEGSRLTVL.

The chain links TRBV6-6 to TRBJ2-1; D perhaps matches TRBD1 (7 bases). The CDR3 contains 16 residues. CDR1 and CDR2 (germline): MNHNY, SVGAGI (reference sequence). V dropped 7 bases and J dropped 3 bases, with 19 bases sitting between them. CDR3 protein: CASTHGGTDHYNEQFF. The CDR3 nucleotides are TGTGCCAGCACTCACGGCGGGACAGATCACTACAATGAGCAGTTCTTC.